This TCR beta chain was captured by sequencing in a study of PD-1 blockade in mismatch repair-deficient tumors. Of note for this clone: Its matching antigen is unknown.

Assay used: immunoSEQ multiplex PCR; TCRdb lists only in-frame clones, some missing. Of 14,000 or so clones in the sample, under 90% are singletons; the top ten hold around 22%. Documented time point: approximately 10-day in vitro stimulation with candidate neoantigen peptide 4. This CDR3 contains 16 residues. V shed 4 bases and J shed 0 bases, with 13 bases lying between them. CDR1 is SEHNR and CDR2 is FQNEAQ in the germline V gene (reference sequence). The receptor was isolated from an adult with mismatch repair-deficient cancer. The rearrangement links TRBV7-9 to TRBJ2-4, with a possible D match to TRBD2 (6 bases). The specimen comprised cells cultured in vitro, sampled from a patient treated with pembrolizumab. CDR3 in amino acids: CASSSGLPVAKNIQYF. The CDR3 nucleotides read TGTGCCAGCAGCTCTGGACTACCCGTAGCCAAAAACATTCAGTACTTC. Supplemented by reference TRBV7-9 and TRBJ2-4, the full variable domain reads DTGVSQNPRHKITKRGQNVTFRCDPISEHNRLYWYRQTLGQGPEFLTYFQNEAQLEKSRLLSDRFSAERPKGSFSTLEIQRTEQGDSAMYLCASSSGLPVAKNIQYFGAGTRLSVL.